This TCR beta chain was found in a study of blood T cell repertoires in COVID-19. Study background: The United States, Italy and Spain were the sources of the acute and convalescent COVID-19 samples. T cells, B-cell-depleted T cells, or PBMCs supplied cDNA or gDNA.

V shed 4 bases and J shed 4 bases, with 2 bases lying between them. Germline CDR1 SNHLY, CDR2 FYNNEI. This CDR3 comprises 11 residues. Method: immunoSEQ multiplex PCR; TCRdb's copy keeps in-frame clones and lacks some. The table records 50,000 to 75,000 clones, less than 90% of them present only once. The V gene is TRBV2, the J gene TRBJ2-1, with D hard to call. The clonotype was recovered from a man aged 80 or over in a cohort sampled during active COVID-19. The sequencing input was peripheral blood. The CDR3 region has the DNA TGTGCCAGCAGTGTATACAATGAGCAGTTCTTC. This sequence encodes CASSVYNEQFF.